The rows below give T cell receptor beta chains drawn from one sample of a study of blood T cells in healthy people across ages. Each CDR3 protein gets one entry after TCRdb re-called the 5' RACE reads with MiXCR. Among roughly 1,000,000 distinct CDR3 sequences listed, around 25% were seen once. These same data were also listed under a study on T cells of mothers and their children.

Sequences were obtained from blood. These receptors were collected from a girl aged 2 to 9 in good health. The CDR3 runs from the conserved cysteine through the conserved F or W. A D gene is named only where the DNA matches it firmly. Not all rows give a size; the values are once, few, many and, for expanded clones, a class.

v_gene	j_gene	len	abundance	d_gene	CDR3nt	CDR3aa
TRBV3-1	TRBJ1-1	19	.	.	TGTGCCAGCGGCCAAGGGCCCAAGGGCAAGGGGGTGATGAACACTGAAGCTTTCTTT	CASGQGPKGKGVMNTEAFF
TRBV12-3/TRBV12-4	TRBJ2-2	16	.	.	TGTGCCAGCAGTCTCGGGACCGCCCAAAATACCGGGGAGCTGCTTTTT	CASSLGTAQNTGELLF
TRBV13	TRBJ1-1	14	.	.	TGTGCCAGCAGCTTAGTGGGGGGCAGGCCTGAAGCTTTCTTT	CASSLVGGRPEAFF
TRBV28	TRBJ2-7	14	.	TRBD1	TGTGCCAGCGCAGGGACAGGGGGCAAGTACGAGCAGTACTTC	CASAGTGGKYEQYF
TRBV7-9	TRBJ2-6	15	.	.	TGTGCCCGTTTATCGGAGAGCTCTGGGGCCAACGTCCTGACTTTC	CARLSESSGANVLTF
TRBV6-2/TRBV6-3	TRBJ2-4	15	.	.	TGTGCCAGCAGTTACTCGATCGGGGCCAAAAACATTCAGTACTTC	CASSYSIGAKNIQYF
TRBV29-1	TRBJ2-7	13	few	TRBD1	TGCAGCGTTGTTGGGGACAGCGCCTACGAGCAGTACTTC	CSVVGDSAYEQYF
TRBV12-3/TRBV12-4	TRBJ1-3	14	.	.	TGTGCCAGCAGCCCCCCAGGGTTTGGAAACGCCATATATTTT	CASSPPGFGNAIYF
TRBV27	TRBJ1-2	12	few	TRBD1	TGTGCCAGCAGAACAGGGGGCGTTGGCTACACCTTC	CASRTGGVGYTF
TRBV7-9	TRBJ1-4	14	.	.	TGTGCCAGCAGCTCTACCGTGGGGGGTGAAAAACTGTTTTTT	CASSSTVGGEKLFF
TRBV3-1	TRBJ1-5	15	few	.	TGTGCCAGCAGCCAAGATTTGTCGGGCAATCAGCCCCAGCATTTT	CASSQDLSGNQPQHF
TRBV15	TRBJ2-2	19	.	TRBD2	TGTGCCACCAGCAGAGATCCAAGAGCGGGAGGGCCTTACACCGGGGAGCTGTTTTTT	CATSRDPRAGGPYTGELFF
TRBV5-1	TRBJ2-5	15	few	.	TGCGCCAGCAGCTTGTTGGGACCCCCGGACGAGACCCAGTACTTC	CASSLLGPPDETQYF
TRBV12-3/TRBV12-4	TRBJ2-2	17	few	.	TGTGCCAGCAACGCGCCAGACAGGTCCGCGAACACCGGGGAGCTGTTTTTT	CASNAPDRSANTGELFF
TRBV14	TRBJ1-6	15	few	.	TGTGCCAGCAGCCAAAGGAGGGTAGGACATTCACCCCTCCACTTT	CASSQRRVGHSPLHF
TRBV7-3	TRBJ2-1	13	few	.	TGTGCCAGCAGCTTAGACGTAGACTATGAGCAGTTCTTC	CASSLDVDYEQFF
TRBV7-9	TRBJ2-5	15	few	.	TGTGCCAGCAACCGGGCGTGGTTGAGCCAAGAGACCCAGTACTTC	CASNRAWLSQETQYF
TRBV7-8	TRBJ1-5	15	.	.	TGTGCCAGCAGCTTAGATAGGGGGGCTAATCAGCCCCAGCATTTT	CASSLDRGANQPQHF
TRBV12-3/TRBV12-4	TRBJ1-5	16	.	.	TGTGCCAGCAGAACCGGGGCCTATTATAGCAATCAGCCCCAGCATTTT	CASRTGAYYSNQPQHF
TRBV20-1	TRBJ2-1	14	.	.	TGCAGTCCCCGGGACCCAACATCCTACAATGAGCAGTTCTTC	CSPRDPTSYNEQFF
TRBV29-1	TRBJ2-1	14	.	TRBD2	TGCAGCGGCTTAAGCGGGACCAGCTACAATGAGCAGTTCTTC	CSGLSGTSYNEQFF
TRBV7-9	TRBJ1-4	18	.	.	TGTGCCAGCAGCTCCCCTTGGACAGAAGCTGCAACTAATGAAAAACTGTTTTTT	CASSSPWTEAATNEKLFF
TRBV29-1	TRBJ1-1	13	few	TRBD1	TGCAGCGTGACCCCAGGGGGCAACACTGAAGCTTTCTTT	CSVTPGGNTEAFF
TRBV6-2/TRBV6-3	TRBJ1-6	12	.	.	TGTGCCAGCAGTGGACTTGGTTCACCCCTCCACTTT	CASSGLGSPLHF
TRBV5-1	TRBJ2-5	13	few	.	TGCGCCAGCAGCTTGGGGTACCCAGAGACCCAGTACTTC	CASSLGYPETQYF
TRBV4-3	TRBJ2-2	19	few	TRBD2	TGCGCCAGCAGCCAAGAAGGGACTAGCGGGGGGGCCAACACCGGGGAGCTGTTTTTT	CASSQEGTSGGANTGELFF
TRBV12-3/TRBV12-4	TRBJ2-7	15	.	.	TGTGCCAGCAGTCCTCTCAGGGGTCTCTCCTACGAGCAGTACTTC	CASSPLRGLSYEQYF
TRBV6-5	TRBJ2-7	17	.	.	TGTGCCAGCAGTTCTCGGTTTATAGTCCGAGATGGGGGCGAGCAGTACTTC	CASSSRFIVRDGGEQYF